This T cell receptor (beta chain) was profiled in a study of CD8+CD57+ T cells in acquired aplastic anemia. Overall study: The DNA of sorted CD4+ and CD8+ cells averaged 3.2 ug.

For CDR3 and TCR beta VDJ profiling, genomic DNA was the template used. One entry per CDR3 protein, called by TCRdb with MiXCR from the reads. This repertoire shows fewer than 200,000 distinct CDR3 sequences, around half found once; its top ten account for about 1.8%. This clonotype has just a few counts. What it binds is not known. CDR1 and CDR2 from the germline V gene are SNHLY and FYNNEI. Trimming cost V 3 bases and J 7 bases, with 8 bases left between them. The CDR3 runs to 12 residues. Patients selected for sequencing had displayed CD8+CD57+ cell expansion by flow cytometry. Patients had received no therapy at the time of blood sampling. General study findings and limits: Patients and controls shared some 30 CD8+ CDR3 sequences.

The specimen was sorted CD4+, CD8+, or CD8+CD57+ T cells (not recorded which) from PBMCs. The gene calls are TRBV2 and TRBJ2-3; D is undetermined. This receptor was identified in a human donor with aplastic anemia. For the CDR3, the DNA is TGTGCCAGCAGTGATAATTCCAATACGCAGTATTTT. Encoded protein: CASSDNSNTQYF.